This T cell receptor (beta chain) is from a study of CD8+ T cells in alopecia areata. Study information: Female C3H/HeJ mice aged roughly 7-10 weeks received skin from spontaneously alopecic C3H/HeJ graft donors aged roughly 6-13 months. Overall study findings and caveats: More clonal than normal scalp was lesional scalp, particularly alopecia totalis/universalis. Against the mouse data, patients shared TCRs less clearly, possibly for HLA reasons. Scalp sequencing captures resident alphabeta T cells of normal skin too.

With V trimmed by 4 bases and J by 4 bases, 5 bases remained unmatched. The CDR3 consists of 15 residues. Germline loops: CDR1 FNHDT, CDR2 SITEND (reference sequence). cDNA reverse transcribed from extracted RNA served as the sequencing template. Assay: immunoSEQ multiplex PCR; the TCRdb copy retains only in-frame clones and omits some. Sampling found about 110,000 clones, none seen once. With respect to this clone: The antigen is undetermined. The listed TCRdb protein conflicts with the DNA translation at residue 12, and the protein shown is translated directly from the DNA. All gene names here are mouse names. The read ends 3 residues early relative to the CDR3; the germline J gene fills the gap.

Sequenced sample: lesional skin. The source of this sequence is a C3H/HeJ mouse with alopecia areata. This strain has MHC haplotype H2-k. This chain uses TRBV19 with TRBJ1-3; the match to TRBD1 covers 10 bases. The CDR3 is CASSFGTGVGNTLYF. CDR3 DNA (partial): TGTGCCAGCAGTTTCGGGACAGGGGTCGGAAATACG.